One and the same sample provided the 22 T cell receptor beta chains below, sequenced in a study of OX40 agonist ivuxolimab in advanced cancers. Using immunoSEQ multiplex PCR, the repertoire was profiled, and TCRdb retains in-frame clones only, with some absent. The data show some 100,000 clones, with about 90% seen just once and just under 0.8% held by the top ten. Sample: CD4+ or CD8+ T cells sorted from blood, taken in a trial of the OX40 agonist ivuxolimab. These receptors were taken from an adult with an advanced solid tumor such as melanoma, head and neck, liver or kidney cancer.

This clone appeared once. The chain combines TRBV7-9 with TRBJ2-5, with a possible D match to TRBD2 (5 bases). The assigned J gene may be wrong: the sequence end matches TRBJ2-7 better. This CDR3 has 15 amino acids. CDR1 and CDR2 from the germline V gene are SEHNR and FQNEAQ (reference sequence). The CDR3 DNA reads TGTGCCAGCAGCCCCGTAGCTAGCAACTCCTACGAGCAGTACTTC. Translated, it gives CASSPVASNSYEQYF.

This chain joins TRBV9 and TRBJ1-3; no definite D call. Germline CDR1 and CDR2: SGDLS and YYNGEE. V gave up 0 bases and J gave up 3 bases, with 7 bases separating them. The CDR3 is 14 residues long. The CDR3 region has the DNA TGTGCCAGCAGCGTAGGTCAGATTGGAAACACCATATATTTT. It translates to CASSVGQIGNTIYF.

The chain couples TRBV4-1 to TRBJ1-2; D gene unclear. V was clipped by 0 bases and J by 4 bases, with 12 bases between them. The CDR3 spans 15 residues. Germline V CDR1 and CDR2: MGHRA, YSYEKL. In DNA, the CDR3 is TGCGCCAGCAGCCAAGATCAAACAGCTCCCTATGGCTACACCTTC. It codes for CASSQDQTAPYGYTF.

The J gene is TRBJ1-6, the V gene TRBV6-5; tentatively, D is TRBD1 (5 bases). Germline CDR1 reads MNHEY; CDR2 reads SVGAGI. V lost 6 bases and J lost 6, with 15 bases in between. The CDR3 runs to 15 residues. CDR3 region: CASSPTGVPNSPLHF. For the CDR3, the DNA is TGTGCCAGCAGCCCCACGGGGGTTCCTAATTCACCCCTCCACTTT.

The chain has TRBV29-1 and TRBJ1-3, with 7 bases that match TRBD1. The junction had 6 bases not matched to a gene; V was cut back by 7 bases and J by 3 bases. Per germline, CDR1 SQVTM and CDR2 ANQGSEA. This CDR3 contains 13 residues. The CDR3 DNA is TGCAGCGGTCAAACAGGGGTTGGAAACACCATATATTTT. Encoded protein: CSGQTGVGNTIYF. The full variable domain, with the rest looked up from reference TRBV29-1 and TRBJ1-3, is SAVISQKPSRDICQRGTSLTIQCQVDSQVTMMFWYRQQPGQSLTLIATANQGSEATYESGFVIDKFPISRPNLTFSTLTVSNMSPEDSSIYLCSGQTGVGNTIYFGEGSWLTVV.

This chain links TRBV6-5 with TRBJ1-2, with D tentatively TRBD1 (5 bases). Germline assignment: CDR1 MNHEY and CDR2 SVGAGI. Trimming took off 4 bases at V and 2 bases at J, with 17 bases between the two ends. CDR3 size: 16 residues. CDR3 region: CASSSFGTPLNYGYTF. DNA of the CDR3: TGTGCCAGCAGTTCTTTCGGGACCCCCCTGAACTATGGCTACACCTTC.

The rearrangement links TRBV4-3 to TRBJ2-6; D call uncertain. Germline loops: CDR1 LGHNA, CDR2 YSLEER. The CDR3 has 17 residues. With 1 base removed from V and 0 bases from J, the gap between germline ends came to 10 bases. The CDR3 reads CASSQVGRHSGANVLTF. The CDR3 DNA follows: TGCGCCAGCAGCCAAGTTGGACGGCACTCTGGGGCCAACGTCCTGACTTTC.

The J gene is TRBJ1-2, the V gene TRBV15, with unresolved D. CDR1 is LNHNV and CDR2 is YYDKDF in the germline V gene (reference sequence). CDR3 length equals 14 residues. V was cut by 2 bases and J by 2 bases, with 9 bases left in between. CDR3 nucleotides: TGTGCCACCAGCAGACCCGACGGGAACTATGGCTACACCTTC. This encodes CATSRPDGNYGYTF.

This CDR3 reads CASRVAGASYNEQFF. DNA of the CDR3: TGCGCCAGCAGGGTAGCGGGGGCGTCATACAATGAGCAGTTCTTC. The rearrangement joins TRBV5-1 to TRBJ2-1, with 9 bases that match TRBD2. The CDR3 sequence is 15 residues long. The V gene end was trimmed by 5 bases and the J gene end by 4 bases; junction bases not matched to a gene: 7. Germline CDR1 reads SGHRS; CDR2 reads YFSETQ.

The V and J genes are TRBV19 and TRBJ2-2; 9 bases fit TRBD1. CDR3 length equals 17 residues. CDR1 is LNHDA, CDR2 SQIVND, per germline (reference sequence). The junction had 13 bases not matched to a gene; V was cut back by 9 bases and J by 2 bases. CDR3 bases: TGTGCCAGCGGGGCTAGAGAGGGACAGGGCAACACCGGGGAGCTGTTTTTT. Translated, it gives CASGAREGQGNTGELFF.

The chain has TRBV18 and TRBJ2-5; D is unclear. The CDR3 is 13 residues long. Germline CDR1 and CDR2: KGHSH and LQKENI. The germline V and J ends were trimmed by 2 bases and 5 bases, with 9 bases remaining between them. The CDR3 DNA is TGTGCCAGCTCACCAACCAACGGGGAGACCCAGTACTTC. Translated, it gives CASSPTNGETQYF.

The rearrangement uses TRBV2 and TRBJ1-2; no firm D call. Per the germline V gene, CDR1 is SNHLY and CDR2 is FYNNEI. Deletions cut 7 bases from V and 7 bases from J, with 19 bases between. The CDR3 loop spans 14 amino acids. The CDR3 is CASNGAGLPAGYTF. CDR3 sequence (DNA): TGTGCCAGCAATGGAGCTGGACTGCCGGCTGGCTACACCTTC.

The CDR3 bases are TGTGCCAGCAGCGTAGATCCAGGGTCTTTAAACTATGGCTACACCTTC. Protein: CASSVDPGSLNYGYTF. The rearrangement uses TRBV9 and TRBJ1-2; TRBD1 is a possible D gene (5 bases). The germline V gene has CDR1 SGDLS and CDR2 YYNGEE. The V end was cut by 0 bases, the J end by 2 bases, with 14 bases between. The CDR3 extends over 16 amino acids.

The chain uses TRBV28 and TRBJ2-6; a weak D match, TRBD2 (6 bases). The CDR3 runs to 16 residues. V lost 2 bases and J 2 bases, leaving 10 bases between the germline ends. Germline V gene data show CDR1 as MDHEN and CDR2 as SYDVKM. The CDR3: CASSLGGVAGANVLTF. CDR3 DNA sequence: TGTGCCAGCAGTTTAGGAGGGGTTGCTGGGGCCAACGTCCTGACTTTC.

The V gene is TRBV5-1, the J gene TRBJ2-3; TRBD1 might be the D (5 bases). V gave up 4 bases and J gave up 4 bases, with 10 bases separating them. The CDR3 length is 13 residues. Germline CDR1 is SGHRS and CDR2 is YFSETQ. The CDR3 coding sequence is TGCGCCAGCAGCGACCAGGGTCCAGATACGCAGTATTTT. Protein product: CASSDQGPDTQYF.

V gene TRBV7-3 combines with J gene TRBJ2-1; 9 bases agree with TRBD1. Trimming took 5 bases from V and 6 from J; bases not matched to a gene: 8. This CDR3 comprises 15 residues. Germline CDR1 is SGHTA and CDR2 is FQGTGA. CDR3 region: CASSAAVTGGNEQFF. The CDR3, as DNA: TGTGCCAGCAGCGCCGCTGTGACAGGGGGCAATGAGCAGTTCTTC.

This rearrangement joins TRBV30 to TRBJ2-4; D not resolved. This CDR3 is 13 amino acids long. Between the trimmed V and J ends, which lost 1 base and 9 bases, there was a span of 13 bases. Germline CDR1 GTSNPN, CDR2 SVGIG (reference sequence). CDR3 sequence: CAWSASSLGIQYF. CDR3 DNA: TGTGCCTGGAGTGCCAGCAGTCTGGGCATTCAGTACTTC.

The table lists this clone with a count of one. The genes are TRBV10-3 and TRBJ1-3; the D gene is possibly TRBD1 (5 bases). This CDR3 spans 15 amino acids. Per germline, CDR1 ENHRY and CDR2 SYGVKD. Deletions cut 1 base from V and 5 bases from J, with 12 bases between. The DNA for the CDR3 is TGTGCCATCAGTGAGTTTGACAGTGTAAGAAACACCATATATTTT. This sequence encodes CAISEFDSVRNTIYF.

This chain connects TRBV7-6 to TRBJ2-2, with 10 bases lining up with TRBD1. Germline-derived CDR1 and CDR2 are SGHVS and FNYEAQ. The CDR3 extends over 17 amino acids. Trimming cost V 0 bases and J 5 bases; bases outside gene matches: 6. CDR3 protein: CASSLAPGQGQTGELFF. In nucleotides, the CDR3 is TGTGCCAGCAGCTTAGCCCCGGGACAGGGGCAAACCGGGGAGCTGTTTTTT.

The V and J genes are TRBV7-2 and TRBJ2-5, with 7 bases identical to TRBD1. The CDR3 is 14 amino acids. V gave up 4 bases and J gave up 2 bases; unmatched junction bases: 4. CDR1 is SGHTA and CDR2 is FQGNSA in the germline V gene. CDR3 residues: CASSSRGLQETQYF. CDR3 nucleotide sequence: TGTGCCAGCAGCTCTAGGGGGCTTCAAGAGACCCAGTACTTC.

The chain carries TRBV5-1 and TRBJ1-2, with 7 bases that match TRBD1. Germline V CDR1 and CDR2: SGHRS, YFSETQ. J gave up 8 bases and V 5 bases, and 12 bases lay outside the gene matches. The CDR3 totals 14 residues. CDR3 protein: CASRDRPQEGGYTF. The CDR3 DNA reads as TGCGCCAGCAGGGACAGGCCCCAGGAGGGGGGCTACACCTTC.

The V gene is TRBV19, the J gene TRBJ2-7; perhaps TRBD2 as D (6 bases). Per the germline V gene, CDR1 is LNHDA and CDR2 is SQIVND (reference sequence). The CDR3 totals 15 residues. The V and J ends lost 5 bases and 2 bases respectively, with 16 bases between them. CDR3 in amino acids: CASSDGGKSAYEQYF. The CDR3 nucleotides are TGTGCCAGTAGTGATGGGGGGAAATCAGCCTACGAGCAGTACTTC.